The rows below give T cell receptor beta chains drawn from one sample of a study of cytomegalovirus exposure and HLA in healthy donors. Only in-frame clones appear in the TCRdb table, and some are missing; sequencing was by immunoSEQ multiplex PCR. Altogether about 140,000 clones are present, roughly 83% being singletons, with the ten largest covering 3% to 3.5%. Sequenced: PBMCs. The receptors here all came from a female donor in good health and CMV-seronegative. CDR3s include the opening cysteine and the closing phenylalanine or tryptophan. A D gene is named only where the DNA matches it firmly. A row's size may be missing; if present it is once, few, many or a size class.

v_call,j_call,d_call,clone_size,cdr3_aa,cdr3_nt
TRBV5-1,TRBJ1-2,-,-,CASSLGVGTSRSYTF,TGCGCCAGCAGCTTGGGTGTTGGGACTTCACGTAGCTACACCTTC
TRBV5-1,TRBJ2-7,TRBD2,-,CASCTRLAEHCEQYF,TGCGCCAGCTGCACCCGACTAGCGGAGCATTGCGAGCAGTACTTC
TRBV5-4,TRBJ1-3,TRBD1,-,CASSLGTGALTGNTIYF,TGTGCCAGCAGCTTAGGGACAGGCGCGCTTACTGGAAACACCATATATTTT
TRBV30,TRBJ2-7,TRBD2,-,CAWSSRTSGVSPYEQYF,TGTGCCTGGAGCTCCCGGACTAGCGGGGTATCACCCTACGAGCAGTACTTC
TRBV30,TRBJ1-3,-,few,CAWSQRQASGNTIYF,TGTGCCTGGAGCCAAAGACAAGCCTCTGGAAACACCATATATTTT
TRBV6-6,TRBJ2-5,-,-,CASTRGLGARVETQYF,TGTGCCAGCACCAGGGGCTTGGGGGCGCGGGTTGAGACCCAGTACTTC
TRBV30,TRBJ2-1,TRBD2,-,CAWSAGLASPYNEQFF,TGTGCCTGGAGCGCCGGACTAGCGAGCCCCTACAATGAGCAGTTCTTC
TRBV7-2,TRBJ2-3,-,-,CASSYQMDTQYF,TGTGCCAGCAGCTATCAGATGGATACGCAGTATTTT
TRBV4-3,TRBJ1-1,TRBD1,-,CASSYNRDRGTEAFF,TGCGCCAGCAGCTACAACCGGGACAGGGGTACTGAAGCTTTCTTT
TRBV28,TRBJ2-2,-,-,CASSGDSNTGELFF,TGTGCCAGCAGTGGGGACTCGAACACCGGGGAGCTGTTTTTT
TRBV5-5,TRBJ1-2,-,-,CASGPGDYGYTF,TGTGCCAGCGGTCCGGGGGATTATGGCTACACCTTC
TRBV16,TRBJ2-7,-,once,CASSQGLAGGYEQYF,TGTGCCAGCAGCCAAGGTCTCGCCGGTGGCTACGAGCAGTACTTC
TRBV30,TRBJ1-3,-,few,CAWSPRGNTIYF,TGTGCCTGGAGTCCACGGGGGAACACCATATATTTT
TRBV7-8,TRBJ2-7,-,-,CASSSAVLEQYF,TGTGCCAGCAGCTCAGCGGTACTCGAGCAGTACTTC
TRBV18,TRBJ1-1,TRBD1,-,CASSPKGTATGGNTEAFF,TGTGCCAGCTCACCAAAGGGGACAGCAACAGGCGGGAACACTGAAGCTTTCTTT
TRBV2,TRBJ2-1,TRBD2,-,CASRLNAGGPGNEQFF,TGTGCCAGCAGGTTGAATGCGGGAGGGCCCGGCAATGAGCAGTTCTTC
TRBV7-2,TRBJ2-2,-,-,CASSLAPGVTGELFF,TGTGCCAGCAGCTTAGCGCCGGGGGTCACCGGGGAGCTGTTTTTT
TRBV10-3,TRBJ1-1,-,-,CAISESMQGGRGGTEAFF,TGTGCCATCAGTGAGTCCATGCAGGGTGGAAGGGGGGGCACTGAAGCTTTCTTT
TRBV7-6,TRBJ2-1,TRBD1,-,CASSPRTGASYNEQFF,TGTGCCAGCAGCCCCAGGACAGGGGCGTCCTACAATGAGCAGTTCTTC
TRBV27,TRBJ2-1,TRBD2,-,CASSLLGGLAGSYNEQFF,TGTGCCAGCAGTTTATTGGGGGGACTAGCGGGTTCCTACAATGAGCAGTTCTTC
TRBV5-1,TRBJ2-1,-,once,CASSLRPRLVGNEQFF,TGCGCCAGCAGCTTGAGACCTCGGCTAGTAGGCAATGAGCAGTTCTTC
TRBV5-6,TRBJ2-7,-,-,CASRTAPIYEQYF,TGTGCCAGCCGGACAGCCCCAATCTACGAGCAGTACTTC
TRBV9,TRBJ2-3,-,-,CASSGGSGPDTQYF,TGTGCCAGCAGTGGGGGGAGCGGGCCAGATACGCAGTATTTT
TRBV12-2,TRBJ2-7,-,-,CASRFDSYEQYF,TGTGCAAGTCGCTTCGATAGCTACGAGCAGTACTTC
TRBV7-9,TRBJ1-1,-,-,CSSSPGRRALPEAFF,TGTTCCAGCAGCCCAGGGCGGCGAGCCCTTCCCGAAGCTTTCTTT
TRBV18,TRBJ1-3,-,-,CASSPTTRRSGNTIYF,TGTGCCAGCTCACCCACCACGCGCCGCTCTGGAAACACCATATATTTT
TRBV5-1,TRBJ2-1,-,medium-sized,CASSFNSGNEQFF,TGCGCCAGCAGCTTTAATTCAGGGAATGAGCAGTTCTTC
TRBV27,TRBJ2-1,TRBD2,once,CASSSQTSGRYNEQFF,TGTGCCAGCAGTTCCCAGACTAGCGGGAGGTACAATGAGCAGTTCTTC
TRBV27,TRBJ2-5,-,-,CASSTSQEAGRGTQYF,TGTGCCAGCAGTACCTCCCAAGAGGCGGGGCGGGGGACCCAGTACTTC
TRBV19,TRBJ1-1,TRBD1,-,CASSTGQGAFTEAFF,TGTGCCAGTAGTACGGGACAGGGGGCGTTCACTGAAGCTTTCTTT
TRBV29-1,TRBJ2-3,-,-,CSVDHRSTDTQYF,TGCAGCGTTGACCACAGAAGCACAGATACGCAGTATTTT
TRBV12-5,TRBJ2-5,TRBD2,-,CASGMGGDSYQETQYF,TGTGCTAGTGGCATGGGGGGGGACTCGTACCAAGAGACCCAGTACTTC
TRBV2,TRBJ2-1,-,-,CATILSGYNEQFF,TGTGCCACCATACTAAGCGGATACAATGAGCAGTTCTTC
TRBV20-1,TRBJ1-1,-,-,CSATTYTEAFF,TGCAGTGCCACAACCTACACTGAAGCTTTCTTT
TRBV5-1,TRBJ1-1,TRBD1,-,CASSLGTGSTEAFF,TGCGCCAGCAGCTTGGGGACAGGGAGTACTGAAGCTTTCTTT
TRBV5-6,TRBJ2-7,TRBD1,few,CASSRDRASEQYF,TGTGCCAGCAGCCGTGACAGGGCCTCCGAGCAGTACTTC
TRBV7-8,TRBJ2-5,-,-,CASSLRGFRAQETQYF,TGTGCCAGCAGCTTACGGGGGTTTAGGGCCCAAGAGACCCAGTACTTC
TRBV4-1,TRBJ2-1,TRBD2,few,CASSQLAGANNEQFF,TGCGCCAGCAGCCAGCTAGCGGGAGCTAACAATGAGCAGTTCTTC
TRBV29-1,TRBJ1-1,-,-,CSFVTRLTEAFF,TGCAGCTTCGTCACCCGACTCACTGAAGCTTTCTTT
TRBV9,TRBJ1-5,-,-,CASSVQSTGQPQHF,TGTGCCAGCAGCGTGCAGTCCACAGGACAGCCCCAGCATTTT
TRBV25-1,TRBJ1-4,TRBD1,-,CATGPQGRGEKLFF,TGTGCCACGGGGCCACAGGGGCGGGGAGAAAAACTGTTTTTT
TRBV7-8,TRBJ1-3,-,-,CASSQGRGAGGNTIYF,TGTGCCAGCAGCCAAGGGAGGGGCGCAGGCGGAAACACCATATATTTT
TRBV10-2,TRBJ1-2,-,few,CASSESIGGGYGYTF,TGCGCCAGCAGTGAGTCGATAGGGGGTGGCTATGGCTACACCTTC
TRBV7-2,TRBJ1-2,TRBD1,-,CASSYTGGDYGYTF,TGTGCCAGCAGCTATACAGGGGGCGACTATGGCTACACCTTC
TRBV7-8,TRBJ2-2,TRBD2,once,CASTQSRPSGYTGELFF,TGTGCCAGCACCCAATCTAGGCCTAGCGGATACACCGGGGAGCTGTTTTTT